The 21 T cell receptor beta chains below all came from one sample that was sequenced in a study of T cells in Graves' hyperthyroidism and ophthalmopathy. Researchers amplified the TCR beta CDR3 regions from RNA transcripts. HTBI primers drove first-round RT-PCR of the TCR CDR3. MiXCR, applied by TCRdb to the multiplex PCR reads, yields one record per CDR3 protein. The top ten hold roughly 7.5% of the sample, which has under 350,000 distinct CDR3 sequences, 10% to 15% seen once. Sequencing was performed on blood. The receptors originated from a woman aged 25 to 39 with Graves' hyperthyroidism that later progressed to Graves' ophthalmopathy.

This clonotype came up a few times. Possible read error: a much larger clone is one base away. The chain combines TRBV11-2 with TRBJ2-2, with TRBD1 identical over 11 bases. CDR1 and CDR2 from the germline V gene are SGHAT and FQNNGV. The CDR3 spans 18 residues. The CDR3 sequence: CASSFPSGTGGRRGEPFF. The CDR3 DNA reads as TGTGCCAGCAGTTTTCCATCCGGGACAGGGGGAAGGAGAGGGGAGCCGTTTTTT.

The gene calls are TRBV27 and TRBJ2-7; the D gene is possibly TRBD2 (5 bases). Between the trimmed V and J ends, which lost 1 base and 7 bases, there was a span of 14 bases. The CDR3 is 14 residues long. The V gene's germline CDR1 is MNHEY and CDR2 SMNVEV (reference sequence). The CDR3 reads CASSLYADYNEQYF. The CDR3 nucleotides are TGTGCCAGCAGTTTATACGCCGACTACAATGAGCAGTACTTC.

About this clonotype itself: A clone one base away is much larger, so this may be a read error. Since the CDR3 does not end with the conserved phenylalanine or tryptophan, this likely comes from a read error. This chain uses TRBV19 with TRBJ1-1, with D possibly TRBD1 on 6 matching bases. Per germline, CDR1 LNHDA and CDR2 SQIVND (reference sequence). V was clipped by 7 bases and J by 4 bases, with 16 bases between them. This CDR3 has 14 residues. This chain's CDR3 is CASTWDTAGTEAFL. Here the CDR3 DNA reads TGTGCCAGTACCTGGGACACCGCCGGCACTGAAGCTTTCCTT.

In this sample, this clonotype turned up a few times. This rearrangement joins TRBV2 to TRBJ1-3; 7 bases fit TRBD1. This CDR3 spans 15 amino acids. Germline V gene lookup returns CDR1 SNHLY and CDR2 FYNNEI. V lost 5 bases and J lost 4; bases outside the gene matches: 8. Written as DNA, the CDR3 is TGTGCCAGCAGTTCCACAGGGGTAGGAGGAAACACCATATATTTT. It codes for CASSSTGVGGNTIYF.

A remark on this clonotype: The junction departs from the called germline gene at one end, perhaps through a read error. This chain links TRBV12-3 or TRBV12-4 with TRBJ1-2; 7 nucleotides align to TRBD1. There are 12 residues in the CDR3. The CDR3 bases are TGTGCCAGCAGTCTTAATCGGGACAGAGATTTTTTC. It is translated as CASSLNRDRDFF.

This clonotype was observed many times. The chain uses TRBV7-3 and TRBJ2-3, with 13 bases identical to TRBD2. The ends lost 0 bases at V and 8 bases at J; junction bases unmatched: 5. Germline V CDR1 and CDR2: SGHTA, FQGTGA. CDR3 length: 16 amino acids. The CDR3 sequence: CASSLTSGLAGFTQYF. The CDR3, as DNA: TGTGCCAGCAGCTTAACATCGGGACTAGCGGGATTTACGCAGTATTTT.

In regard to this clonotype: At one end the junction does not follow the germline gene, possibly because of a read error. The chain carries TRBV19 and TRBJ2-6; D unresolved. The CDR3 is 16 amino acids. CDR1 LNHDA and CDR2 SQIVND come from the germline V gene (reference sequence). The CDR3, as DNA: TGTGCCGGTAGTATACTACAGATCTCTGGGGCCAACGTCCTGACTTTC. Its protein product is CAGSILQISGANVLTF. Supplemented by reference TRBV19 and TRBJ2-6, the full variable domain reads DGGITQSPKYLFRKEGQNVTLSCEQNLNHDAMYWYRQDPGQGLRLIYYSQIVNDFQKGDIAEGYSVSREKKESFPLTVTSAQKNPTAFYLCAGSILQISGANVLTFGAGSRLTVL.

Comment on this clonotype: Being one base from a much bigger clone, this may be a read error. The chain joins TRBV7-2 to TRBJ2-7; D could derive from TRBD1 or TRBD2 (6 bases each). Germline V gives CDR1 SGHTA, CDR2 FQGNSA. V lost 6 bases and J lost 1, with 19 bases in between. The CDR3 runs to 16 residues. CDR3 bases: TGTGCCAGCAGGGGAGGAGAACAGGACAGATCCTACGAGCAGTACTTC. It specifies CASRGGEQDRSYEQYF.

This clonotype was recorded many times. The chain has TRBV10-3 and TRBJ2-1, with 7 bases aligning to TRBD2. The ends lost 0 bases at V and 7 bases at J; junction bases unmatched: 6. Germline V gene data show CDR1 as ENHRY and CDR2 as SYGVKD. The CDR3 totals 15 residues. In DNA form, the CDR3 reads TGTGCCATCAGTGAGTCCCTCGCGGGAGATAATGAGCAGTTCTTC. Protein sequence: CAISESLAGDNEQFF.

The chain has TRBV20-1 and TRBJ2-1; TRBD2 aligns across 7 bases. Trimming at V came to 8 bases and at J to 5 bases, leaving 9 bases not matched to a gene. CDR1 is DFQATT, CDR2 SNEGSKA, per germline (reference sequence). The CDR3 length is 13 residues. The DNA of the CDR3 is TGCAGTAGGGTGGGGGAGGGAAACAATGAGCAGTTCTTC. It specifies CSRVGEGNNEQFF.

The V and J genes are TRBV6-9 and TRBJ1-4, with D uncertain. V lost 3 bases, J lost 8 bases, and 19 bases lay in between. This CDR3 is 16 amino acids long. The germline gives CDR1 MNHGY, CDR2 SVAAGI. CDR3: CASSYVAGTAGEKLFF. The CDR3 nucleotides read TGTGCCAGCAGTTACGTAGCGGGAACGGCCGGGGAAAAACTGTTTTTT.

The V and J genes are TRBV24-1 and TRBJ1-2, with a weak D call TRBD1 (5 bases). The CDR3 is made up of 14 amino acids. From germline, CDR1 is KGHDR and CDR2 SFDVKD. Between the trimmed V and J ends, which lost 7 bases and 6 bases, there was a span of 17 bases. CDR3 coding DNA: TGTGCCACCAGGAATTCCGGGGCGGCCGATGGCTACACCTTC. This gives the protein CATRNSGAADGYTF.

There are many counts of this clonotype. The J gene is TRBJ2-1, the V gene TRBV6-2 or TRBV6-3, with 8 bases that match TRBD1. V was clipped by 6 bases and J by 9 bases; unmatched bases: 13. This CDR3 comprises 15 residues. Per germline, CDR1 MNHEY and CDR2 SVGEGT. This CDR3 is CASRPDGTGSIEQFF. The CDR3 nucleotides are TGTGCCAGCAGGCCAGACGGGACAGGAAGTATTGAGCAGTTCTTC.

This clonotype was detected ten times or more. The chain carries TRBV7-9 and TRBJ1-2; D perhaps matches TRBD1 (5 bases). Germline V CDR1 and CDR2: SEHNR, FQNEAQ (reference sequence). There are 16 residues in the CDR3. Trimming left V 8 bases short and J 0 bases short, with 19 bases between. The CDR3 reads CASDLGQVLANYGYTF. Here the CDR3 DNA reads TGTGCCAGCGATTTGGGGCAGGTCCTAGCTAACTATGGCTACACCTTC.

In this sample, this clonotype turned up a few times. The V gene is TRBV6-1, the J gene TRBJ2-7; D unresolved. V was shortened by 6 bases and J by 6 bases, with 12 bases between the two germline ends. The CDR3 is 12 residues long. CDR1 is MNHNS and CDR2 is SASEGT in the germline V gene. The CDR3, as DNA: TGTGCCAGCAGGGAGAAAGGCGGCGAGCAGTACTTC. It codes for CASREKGGEQYF.

This chain joins TRBV5-5 and TRBJ2-1; TRBD2 aligns across 13 bases. CDR1 is SGHKS and CDR2 is YYEKEE in the germline V gene (reference sequence). V lost 0 bases and J lost 2; bases outside the gene matches: 8. The CDR3 consists of 19 residues. The CDR3 region is CASSLGPITSGRAYNEQFF. The CDR3, as DNA: TGTGCCAGCAGCTTGGGCCCTATTACTAGCGGGAGGGCCTACAATGAGCAGTTCTTC.

In this sample, this clonotype turned up many times. The gene calls are TRBV7-2 and TRBJ2-7; 11 bases agree with TRBD1. Germline values: CDR1 SGHTA, CDR2 FQGNSA. With V trimmed by 4 bases and J by 7 bases, 12 bases remained unmatched. The CDR3 has 16 residues. CDR3 nucleotides: TGTGCCAGCAGCTATGCCGGGACAGGGGGGTCTAGGGAGCAGTACTTC. Its protein product is CASSYAGTGGSREQYF.

At least ten counts were recorded for this clonotype. The chain combines TRBV5-1 with TRBJ2-1; a possible D gene is TRBD2 (6 bases). CDR3 size: 13 residues. V lost 3 bases, J lost 12 bases, and 16 bases lay in between. Germline loops: CDR1 SGHRS, CDR2 YFSETQ. DNA for the CDR3: TGCGCCAGCAGCTCTGATTTCGCGGGGACGCAGTTCTTC. Residues: CASSSDFAGTQFF.

This clonotype was recorded many times. This chain joins TRBV12-3 or TRBV12-4 and TRBJ2-2, with TRBD1 as a possible D gene (6 bases). This CDR3 region has 15 residues. Trimming removed 4 bases at V and 3 bases at J, with 12 bases between. CDR3 loop: CASSSIGTYTGELFF. The CDR3 nucleotides read TGTGCCAGCAGTTCGATCGGGACATACACCGGGGAGCTGTTTTTT.

This clonotype occurred many times. This chain uses TRBV15 with TRBJ1-4; no clear D gene. The length of the CDR3 is 15 residues. Looked up from germline, CDR1 is LNHNV and CDR2 is YYDKDF (reference sequence). V shed 1 base and J shed 3 bases, with 9 bases lying between them. CDR3 DNA: TGTGCCACCAGCAGAGGGACCGACGCTAATGAAAAACTGTTTTTT. Translation: CATSRGTDANEKLFF.

This clonotype was recorded many times. The rearrangement joins TRBV20-1 to TRBJ2-7; possible D gene TRBD1, 6 bases. This CDR3 has 14 amino acids. The ends were cut back, 6 bases at V and 3 bases at J, with 18 bases in the middle. Per the germline V gene, CDR1 is DFQATT and CDR2 is SNEGSKA (reference sequence). CDR3 coding DNA: TGCAGTGCGAAGGGACAAAAGGAGTTCTACGAGCAGTACTTC. Residues: CSAKGQKEFYEQYF.